One T cell receptor beta chain is described in this entry. CDR3 length: 15 amino acids. Trimming pared 1 base from V and 2 bases from J, leaving 12 bases between. Germline CDR1 is MGHRA and CDR2 is YSYEKL. This entry belongs to a study of early T cells in non-severe SARS-CoV-2 infection. TCRdb re-called the 5' RACE reads through MiXCR, storing one row per CDR3 protein. Of some 63,000 distinct CDR3 sequences in the sample, 10% to 15% were seen once. The source material was whole blood. The receptor's source is an adult who was a healthcare worker with PCR-confirmed SARS-CoV-2 infection or an uninfected control (not recorded which). The V call is TRBV4-1, the J call TRBJ2-7; no firm D call. The CDR3 DNA sequence: TGCGCCAGCAGCCAAGCTGGCTTCACCACCTACGAGCAGTACTTC. Amino acids: CASSQAGFTTYEQYF.